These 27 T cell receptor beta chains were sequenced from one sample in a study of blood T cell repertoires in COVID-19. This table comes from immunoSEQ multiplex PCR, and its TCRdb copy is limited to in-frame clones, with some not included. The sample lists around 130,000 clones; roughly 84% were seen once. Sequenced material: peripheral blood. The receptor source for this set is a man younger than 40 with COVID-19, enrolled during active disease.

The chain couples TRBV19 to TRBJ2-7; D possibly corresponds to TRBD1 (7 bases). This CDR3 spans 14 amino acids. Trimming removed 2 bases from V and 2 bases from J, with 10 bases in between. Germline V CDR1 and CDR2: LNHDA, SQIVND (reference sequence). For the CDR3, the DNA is TGTGCCAGTAGTATACAGGGGGGTGCCTACGAGCAGTACTTC. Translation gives CASSIQGGAYEQYF.

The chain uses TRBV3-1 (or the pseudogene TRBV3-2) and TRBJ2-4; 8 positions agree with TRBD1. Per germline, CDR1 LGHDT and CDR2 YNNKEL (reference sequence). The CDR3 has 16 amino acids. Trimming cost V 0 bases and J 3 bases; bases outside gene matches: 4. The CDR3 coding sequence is TGTGCCAGCAGCCAAGATCGGGACAGGATCAAAAACATTCAGTACTTC. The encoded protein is CASSQDRDRIKNIQYF.

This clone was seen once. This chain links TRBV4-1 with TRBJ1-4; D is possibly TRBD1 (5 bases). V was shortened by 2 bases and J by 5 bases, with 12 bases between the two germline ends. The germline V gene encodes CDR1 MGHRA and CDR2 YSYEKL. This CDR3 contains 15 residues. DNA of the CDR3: TGCGCCAGCAGCCAAATGGGGGGAAAGAATGAAAAACTGTTTTTT. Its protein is CASSQMGGKNEKLFF.

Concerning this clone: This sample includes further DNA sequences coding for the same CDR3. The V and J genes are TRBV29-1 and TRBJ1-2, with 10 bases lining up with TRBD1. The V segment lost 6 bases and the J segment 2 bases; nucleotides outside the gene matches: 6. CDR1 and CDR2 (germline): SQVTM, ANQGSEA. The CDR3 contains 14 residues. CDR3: CSVDPGQGNYGYTF. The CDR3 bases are TGCAGCGTGGATCCGGGACAGGGGAACTATGGCTACACCTTC.

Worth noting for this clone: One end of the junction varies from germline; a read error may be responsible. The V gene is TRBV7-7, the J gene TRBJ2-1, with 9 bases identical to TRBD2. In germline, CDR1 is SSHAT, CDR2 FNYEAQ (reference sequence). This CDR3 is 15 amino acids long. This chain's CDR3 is CASSAGVAGANEQFF. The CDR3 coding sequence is TGTGCTAGCAGCGCCGGGGTAGCGGGGGCCAATGAGCAGTTCTTC.

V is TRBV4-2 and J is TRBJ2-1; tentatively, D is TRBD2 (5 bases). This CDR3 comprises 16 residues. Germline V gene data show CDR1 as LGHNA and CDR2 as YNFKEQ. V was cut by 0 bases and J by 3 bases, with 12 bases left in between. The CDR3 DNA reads TGTGCCAGCAGCCAAGATCTAGCATGGGGCTACAATGAGCAGTTCTTC. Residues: CASSQDLAWGYNEQFF.

As DNA, the CDR3 is TGCGCCACCAGGGACAGGGGCGCAGATACGCAGTATTTT. Residues: CATRDRGADTQYF. The genes are TRBV5-1 and TRBJ2-3, with 10 bases lining up with TRBD1. The CDR3 runs to 13 residues. After removal of 9 bases from V and 4 bases from J, the junction contained 5 bases not matched to a gene. Germline V gene lookup returns CDR1 SGHRS and CDR2 YFSETQ.

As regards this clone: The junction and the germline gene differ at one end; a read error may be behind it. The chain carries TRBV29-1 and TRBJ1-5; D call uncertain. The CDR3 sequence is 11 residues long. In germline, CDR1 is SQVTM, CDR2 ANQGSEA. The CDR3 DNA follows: TGCAGCGTTTTTTATGAGGGAGGGCCTCTTTTT. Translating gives CSVFYEGGPLF. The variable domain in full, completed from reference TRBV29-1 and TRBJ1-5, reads SAVISQKPSRDICQRGTSLTIQCQVDSQVTMMFWYRQQPGQSLTLIATANQGSEATYESGFVIDKFPISRPNLTFSTLTVSNMSPEDSSIYLCSVFYEGGPLFGDGTRLSIL.

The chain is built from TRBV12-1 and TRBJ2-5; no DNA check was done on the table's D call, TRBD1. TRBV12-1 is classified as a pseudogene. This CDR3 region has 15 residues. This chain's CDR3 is CASSLEGHGQETQYF. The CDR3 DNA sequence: TGTGCCAGCAGCTTAGAGGGACATGGGCAAGAGACCCAGTACTTC.

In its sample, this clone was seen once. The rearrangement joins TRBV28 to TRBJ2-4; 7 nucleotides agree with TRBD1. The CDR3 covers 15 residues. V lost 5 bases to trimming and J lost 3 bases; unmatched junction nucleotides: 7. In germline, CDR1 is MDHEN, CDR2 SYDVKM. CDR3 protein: CASSLAGGGKNIQYF. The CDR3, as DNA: TGTGCCAGCAGTCTGGCAGGGGGTGGCAAAAACATTCAGTACTTC.

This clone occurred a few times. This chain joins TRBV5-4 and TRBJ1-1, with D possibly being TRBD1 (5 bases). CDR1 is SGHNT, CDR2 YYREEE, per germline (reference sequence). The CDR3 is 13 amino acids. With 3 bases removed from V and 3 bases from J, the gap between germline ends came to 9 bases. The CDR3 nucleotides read TGTGCCAGCAGCTCCAACAGGTACACTGAAGCTTTCTTT. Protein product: CASSSNRYTEAFF. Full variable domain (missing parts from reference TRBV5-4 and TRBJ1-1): ETGVTQSPTHLIKTRGQQVTLRCSSQSGHNTVSWYQQALGQGPQFIFQYYREEENGRGNFPPRFSGLQFPNYSSELNVNALELDDSALYLCASSSNRYTEAFFGQGTRLTVV.

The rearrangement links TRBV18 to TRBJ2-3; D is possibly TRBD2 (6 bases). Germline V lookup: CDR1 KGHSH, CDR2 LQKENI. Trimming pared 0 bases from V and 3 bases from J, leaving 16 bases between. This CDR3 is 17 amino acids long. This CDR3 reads CASSPPKAGSGTDTQYF. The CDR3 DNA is TGTGCCAGCTCACCACCTAAGGCCGGTAGCGGAACAGATACGCAGTATTTT.

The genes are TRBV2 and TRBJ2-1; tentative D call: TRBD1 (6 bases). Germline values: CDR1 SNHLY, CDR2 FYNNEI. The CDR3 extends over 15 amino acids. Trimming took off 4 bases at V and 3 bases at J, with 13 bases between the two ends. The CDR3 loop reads CASSVSGAVYNEQFF. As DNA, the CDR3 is TGTGCCAGCAGTGTTTCAGGGGCCGTCTACAATGAGCAGTTCTTC.

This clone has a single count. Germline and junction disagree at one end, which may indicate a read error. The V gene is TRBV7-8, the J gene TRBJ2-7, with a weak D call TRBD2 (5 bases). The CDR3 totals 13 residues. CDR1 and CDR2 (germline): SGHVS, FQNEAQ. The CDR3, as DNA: TGTGCCAGCAGCTTAGCGTGGGGAGCCCATATGAACTTC. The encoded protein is CASSLAWGAHMNF.

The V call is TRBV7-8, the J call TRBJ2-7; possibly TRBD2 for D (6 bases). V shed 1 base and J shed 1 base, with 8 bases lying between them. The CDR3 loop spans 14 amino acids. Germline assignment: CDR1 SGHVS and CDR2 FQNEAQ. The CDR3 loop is CASSLGGLSYEQYF. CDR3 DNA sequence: TGTGCCAGCAGCTTAGGGGGACTGTCCTACGAGCAGTACTTC.

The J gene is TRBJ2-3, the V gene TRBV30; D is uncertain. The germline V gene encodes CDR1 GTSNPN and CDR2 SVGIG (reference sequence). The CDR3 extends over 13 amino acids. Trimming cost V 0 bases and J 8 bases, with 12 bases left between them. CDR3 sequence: CAWSVGPSGTQYF. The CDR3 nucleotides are TGTGCCTGGAGTGTAGGTCCCTCAGGTACGCAGTATTTT. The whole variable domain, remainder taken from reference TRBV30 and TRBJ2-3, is SQTIHQWPATLVQPVGSPLSLECTVEGTSNPNLYWYRQAAGRGLQLLFYSVGIGQISSEVPQNLSASRPQDRQFILSSKKLLLSDSGFYLCAWSVGPSGTQYFGPGTRLTVL.

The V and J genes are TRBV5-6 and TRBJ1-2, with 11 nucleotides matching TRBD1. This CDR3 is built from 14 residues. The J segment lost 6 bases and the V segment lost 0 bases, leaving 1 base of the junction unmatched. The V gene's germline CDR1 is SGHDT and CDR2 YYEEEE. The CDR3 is CASSLGTGGDGYTF. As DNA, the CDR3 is TGTGCCAGCAGCTTGGGGACAGGGGGCGATGGCTACACCTTC.

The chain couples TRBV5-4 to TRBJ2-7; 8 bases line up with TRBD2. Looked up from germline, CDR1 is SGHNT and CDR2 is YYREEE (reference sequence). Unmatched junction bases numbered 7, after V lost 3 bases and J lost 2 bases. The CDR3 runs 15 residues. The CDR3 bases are TGTGCCAGCAGCTCGGGGGGGGACTCTGCCTACGAGCAGTACTTC. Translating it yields CASSSGGDSAYEQYF.

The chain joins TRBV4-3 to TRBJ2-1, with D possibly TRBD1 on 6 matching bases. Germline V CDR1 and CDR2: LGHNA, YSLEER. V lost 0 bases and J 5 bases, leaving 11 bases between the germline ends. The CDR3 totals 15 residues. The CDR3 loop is CASSQDGRGDNEQFF. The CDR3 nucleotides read TGCGCCAGCAGCCAAGACGGCAGGGGTGACAATGAGCAGTTCTTC.

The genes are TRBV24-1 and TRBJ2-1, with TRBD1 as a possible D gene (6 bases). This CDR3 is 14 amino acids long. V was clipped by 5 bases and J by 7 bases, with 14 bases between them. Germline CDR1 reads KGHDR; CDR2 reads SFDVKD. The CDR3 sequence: CATSAQGLTNEQFF. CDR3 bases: TGTGCCACCAGTGCACAGGGTCTGACGAATGAGCAGTTCTTC.

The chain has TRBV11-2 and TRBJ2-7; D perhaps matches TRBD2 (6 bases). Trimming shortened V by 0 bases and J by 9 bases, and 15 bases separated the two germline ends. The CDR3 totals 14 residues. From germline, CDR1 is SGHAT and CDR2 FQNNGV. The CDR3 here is CASSLDPQGGVQYF. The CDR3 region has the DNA TGTGCCAGCAGCTTAGACCCCCAGGGAGGCGTGCAGTACTTC.

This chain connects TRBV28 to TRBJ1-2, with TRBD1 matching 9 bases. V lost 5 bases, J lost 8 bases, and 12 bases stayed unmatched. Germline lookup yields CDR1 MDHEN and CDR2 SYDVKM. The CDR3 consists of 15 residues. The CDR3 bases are TGTGCCAGCAGTCGGCCGGGACAGGGAGTTTCGGGCTACACCTTC. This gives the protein CASSRPGQGVSGYTF.

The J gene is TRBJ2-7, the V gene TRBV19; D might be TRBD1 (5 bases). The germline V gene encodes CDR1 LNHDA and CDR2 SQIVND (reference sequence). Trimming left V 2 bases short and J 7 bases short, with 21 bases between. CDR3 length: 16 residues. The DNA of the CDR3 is TGTGCCAGTAGTATATTTGGCCAGGGAAGGAGTCGAGAGCAGTACTTC. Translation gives CASSIFGQGRSREQYF. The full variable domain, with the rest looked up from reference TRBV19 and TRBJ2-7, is DGGITQSPKYLFRKEGQNVTLSCEQNLNHDAMYWYRQDPGQGLRLIYYSQIVNDFQKGDIAEGYSVSREKKESFPLTVTSAQKNPTAFYLCASSIFGQGRSREQYFGPGTRLTVT.

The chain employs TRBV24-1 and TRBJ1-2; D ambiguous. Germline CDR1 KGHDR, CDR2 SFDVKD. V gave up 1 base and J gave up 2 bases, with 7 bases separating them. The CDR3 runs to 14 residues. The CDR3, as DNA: TGTGCCACCAGTGATTTAGCGGGGAACTATGGCTACACCTTC. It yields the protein CATSDLAGNYGYTF.

CDR3 region: CASSPDNYNEQFF. The DNA for the CDR3 is TGCGCCAGCAGCCCCGACAACTACAATGAGCAGTTCTTC. The J gene is TRBJ2-1, the V gene TRBV5-1; no clear D gene. The CDR3 contains 13 residues. The germline V and J ends were trimmed by 4 bases and 3 bases, with 8 bases remaining between them. CDR1 is SGHRS and CDR2 is YFSETQ in the germline V gene.

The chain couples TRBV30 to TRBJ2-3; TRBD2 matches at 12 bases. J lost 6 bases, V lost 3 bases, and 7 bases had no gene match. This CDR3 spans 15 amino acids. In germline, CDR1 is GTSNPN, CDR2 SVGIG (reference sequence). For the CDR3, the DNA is TGTGCCTGGAGAGACGGACTAGCGGGAACCGATACGCAGTATTTT. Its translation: CAWRDGLAGTDTQYF.

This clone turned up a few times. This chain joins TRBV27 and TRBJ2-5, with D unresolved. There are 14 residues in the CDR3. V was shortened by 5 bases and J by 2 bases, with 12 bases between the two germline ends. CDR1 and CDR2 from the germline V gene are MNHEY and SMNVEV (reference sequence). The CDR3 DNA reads TGTGCCAGCAGTCCGAGACATACTCAAGAGACCCAGTACTTC. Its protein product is CASSPRHTQETQYF.